This TCR beta chain was sequenced during a study of blood T cell repertoires in COVID-19. Study-wide context: The study drew acute and convalescent COVID-19 samples from the United States, Italy and Spain. In each case, the material was cDNA or gDNA derived from T cells, B-cell-depleted T cells, or PBMCs.

As handled by the study authors: Estimation of nucleated cell counts relied on the amplification of reference gene primers. Repertoires were generated with immunoSEQ multiplex PCR, while TCRdb's copy carries only in-frame clones and drops some. That table furnishes V, J and clone size, whereas the DNA furnished D and trimming. The profile covers about 100,000 clones, with 80% appearing a single time and 12% taken by the ten largest. In this sample, this clone turned up a few times. V lost 5 bases, J lost 0 bases, and 14 bases lay in between. Germline V gene lookup returns CDR1 SNHLY and CDR2 FYNNEI. CDR3 length: 17 residues.

The sequence came from an older woman with acute or convalescent COVID-19. The sequencing input was peripheral blood. The chain employs TRBV2 and TRBJ2-6, with a weak D call TRBD2 (5 bases). The CDR3 DNA follows: TGTGCCAGCAGTCCAAGCGGAGGCTCCTCTGGGGCCAACGTCCTGACTTTC. It translates to CASSPSGGSSGANVLTF.